This T cell receptor (beta chain) stems from a study of T cell responses to AZD1222 COVID-19 vaccine. Analysis merged second doses at about 4 or about 12 weeks. Study-wide results and caveats: The study found Spike-specific TCR breadth and depth rose after two AZD1222 doses. It should be noted that donors were predominantly white British and more often female, and clonal diversity was possibly underestimated.

Germline lookup yields CDR1 MDHEN and CDR2 SYDVKM. Germline trimming cut 5 bases from V and 7 bases from J; bases unmatched to any gene: 8. This CDR3 has 16 residues. Using immunoSEQ multiplex PCR, the repertoire was profiled, and TCRdb retains in-frame clones only, with some absent. The sample holds roughly 150,000 clones; 90% are singletons and the top ten take 5% to 6.5%. To note about this clone: The antigen is undetermined.

This receptor was obtained from an adult who received the AZD1222 COVID-19 vaccine. The material was peripheral blood, obtained 28 days after the second AZD1222 dose. V and J are TRBV28 and TRBJ1-6; 10 nucleotides align to TRBD1. CDR3 nucleotide sequence: TGTGCCAGCAGTGTCCCCGGGACAGGGGACAATTCACCCCTCCACTTT. Protein product: CASSVPGTGDNSPLHF. The variable domain in full, completed from reference TRBV28 and TRBJ1-6, reads DVKVTQSSRYLVKRTGEKVFLECVQDMDHENMFWYRQDPGLGLRLIYFSYDVKMKEKGDIPEGYSVSREKKERFSLILESASTNQTSMYLCASSVPGTGDNSPLHFGNGTRLTVT.